Presented here are 20 T cell receptor beta chains from one specimen sequenced in a study of cytomegalovirus exposure and HLA in healthy donors. It was with 60 Vbeta and 13 Jbeta primers that the PCR ran. The protocol was immunoSEQ multiplex PCR, while the TCRdb copy is restricted to in-frame clones and leaves out a portion. The sample includes some 160,000 clones, under 90% of them seen just once. Sequencing was performed on PBMCs. Receptors were obtained from a man between 18 and 29 years old in good health and CMV-seronegative.

This clone came up a few times. The V and J genes are TRBV28 and TRBJ2-7; D perhaps matches TRBD1 (6 bases). The CDR3 spans 14 residues. The ends were cut back, 9 bases at V and 6 bases at J, with 21 bases in the middle. CDR1 MDHEN and CDR2 SYDVKM come from the germline V gene. CDR3 loop: CASFGAGVVSEQYF. The CDR3 region has the DNA TGTGCCAGTTTCGGAGCAGGGGTGGTGAGCGAGCAGTACTTC. The full variable domain, completed using reference TRBV28 and TRBJ2-7, is DVKVTQSSRYLVKRTGEKVFLECVQDMDHENMFWYRQDPGLGLRLIYFSYDVKMKEKGDIPEGYSVSREKKERFSLILESASTNQTSMYLCASFGAGVVSEQYFGPGTRLTVT.

The J gene is TRBJ2-7, the V gene TRBV2, with D possibly being TRBD1 (5 bases). Looked up from germline, CDR1 is SNHLY and CDR2 is FYNNEI. This CDR3 comprises 15 residues. The V end was cut by 6 bases, the J end by 0 bases, with 15 bases between. CDR3: CASRSRATSSYEQYF. The CDR3 region has the DNA TGTGCCAGCAGATCCAGGGCAACCTCCTCCTACGAGCAGTACTTC.

V usage is TRBV27 and J usage is TRBJ2-7; TRBD2 matches at 8 bases. The germline V gene encodes CDR1 MNHEY and CDR2 SMNVEV (reference sequence). The junction had 4 bases not matched to a gene; V was cut back by 8 bases and J by 1 base. This CDR3 is built from 13 residues. CDR3 loop: CASGPSGSYEQYF. The CDR3 DNA follows: TGTGCCAGCGGGCCTAGCGGGTCCTACGAGCAGTACTTC.

This clone was picked up one time. V and J are TRBV28 and TRBJ2-7; tentative D call: TRBD1 (5 bases). CDR3 length: 14 residues. CDR1 and CDR2 from the germline V gene are MDHEN and SYDVKM. Trimming took off 3 bases at V and 0 bases at J, with 9 bases between the two ends. The CDR3 spells CASSFRASSYEQYF. In DNA form, the CDR3 reads TGTGCCAGCAGTTTCAGGGCCAGCTCCTACGAGCAGTACTTC.

V gene TRBV19 combines with J gene TRBJ1-1, with 7 bases lining up with TRBD1. Losses at the gene ends were 5 bases for V and 1 base for J; bases not matched to a gene: 4. Germline V gene lookup returns CDR1 LNHDA and CDR2 SQIVND (reference sequence). The CDR3 is 14 amino acids. The CDR3 loop reads CASSLGGANTEAFF. Here the CDR3 DNA reads TGTGCCAGTAGTCTAGGGGGCGCGAACACTGAAGCTTTCTTT.

V gene TRBV15 combines with J gene TRBJ2-3; the match to TRBD2 covers 8 bases. Germline assignment: CDR1 LNHNV and CDR2 YYDKDF (reference sequence). V dropped 1 base and J dropped 7; count of bases not matched to a gene: 13. CDR3 length: 17 residues. The CDR3 DNA sequence: TGTGCCACCAGCAGAGCCTTAAGCGGGAGAGGGGTGAATACGCAGTATTTT. The encoded protein is CATSRALSGRGVNTQYF.

This clone was observed a handful of times. This chain joins TRBV19 and TRBJ2-7, with TRBD2 matching over 9 bases. Per the germline V gene, CDR1 is LNHDA and CDR2 is SQIVND (reference sequence). The junction had 8 bases not matched to a gene; V was cut back by 5 bases and J by 3 bases. This CDR3 has 15 amino acids. The CDR3 loop is CASSVTSGSHYEQYF. CDR3 DNA sequence: TGTGCCAGTAGTGTGACTAGCGGCTCTCACTACGAGCAGTACTTC. Variable domain in full (rest from reference TRBV19 and TRBJ2-7): DGGITQSPKYLFRKEGQNVTLSCEQNLNHDAMYWYRQDPGQGLRLIYYSQIVNDFQKGDIAEGYSVSREKKESFPLTVTSAQKNPTAFYLCASSVTSGSHYEQYFGPGTRLTVT.

This chain uses TRBV19 with TRBJ1-2; TRBD1 aligns across 8 bases. The germline gives CDR1 LNHDA, CDR2 SQIVND (reference sequence). The CDR3 runs to 13 residues. Trimming took 8 bases from V and 2 from J; bases not matched to a gene: 4. The CDR3 bases are TGTGCCAGTTGCTCAGGGGGCAACTATGGCTACACCTTC. Translation gives CASCSGGNYGYTF. Variable domain in full (rest from reference TRBV19 and TRBJ1-2): DGGITQSPKYLFRKEGQNVTLSCEQNLNHDAMYWYRQDPGQGLRLIYYSQIVNDFQKGDIAEGYSVSREKKESFPLTVTSAQKNPTAFYLCASCSGGNYGYTFGSGTRLTVV.

The V and J genes are TRBV29-1 and TRBJ2-7, with 9 nucleotides matching TRBD1. The trim removed 5 bases at V and 4 bases at J, leaving 12 bases unmatched. The CDR3 totals 15 residues. Germline V CDR1 and CDR2: SQVTM, ANQGSEA. The CDR3 DNA follows: TGCAGCGTTCCACGCGGGGGACAGGGCAGGTACGAGCAGTACTTC. Translating gives CSVPRGGQGRYEQYF.

The sample holds one count of this clone. V and J are TRBV15 and TRBJ2-5; TRBD1 might be the D (6 bases). The CDR3 sequence is 16 residues long. The V end was cut by 2 bases, the J end by 5 bases, with 18 bases between. Per germline, CDR1 LNHNV and CDR2 YYDKDF (reference sequence). CDR3 sequence reads: CATSRPSGGPSETQYF. The CDR3, as DNA: TGTGCCACCAGCAGACCCTCTGGGGGCCCTTCGGAGACCCAGTACTTC.

The chain joins TRBV6-5 to TRBJ2-2, with a tentative D call TRBD1 (5 bases). The V gene lost 2 bases and the J gene lost 3 bases, with 10 bases spanning the gap. The length of the CDR3 is 15 residues. Per the germline V gene, CDR1 is MNHEY and CDR2 is SVGAGI. The CDR3 region is CASSYPGHDTGELFF. CDR3 nucleotide sequence: TGTGCCAGCAGTTACCCAGGACACGACACCGGGGAGCTGTTTTTT.

The CDR3, as DNA: TGTGCCAGCAGCCCACCCGGACAGGGGGTGGGCGAGCAGTACTTC. Protein sequence: CASSPPGQGVGEQYF. This rearrangement joins TRBV5-8 to TRBJ2-7; 10 bases agree with TRBD1. V shed 4 bases, J shed 6 bases, and the junction held 10 bases outside the gene matches. This CDR3 contains 15 residues. Germline V gene sequence: CDR1 SGHTS, CDR2 YDEGEE.

J is TRBJ2-7 and V is TRBV7-9; D is perhaps TRBD2 (5 bases). The germline V and J ends were trimmed by 5 bases and 2 bases, with 16 bases remaining between them. The CDR3 consists of 15 residues. The germline V gene has CDR1 SEHNR and CDR2 FQNEAQ (reference sequence). CDR3 DNA sequence: TGTGCCAGCAGCCGCCCAGCGGCTTTAGCCTACGAGCAGTACTTC. Its protein product is CASSRPAALAYEQYF. Based on the CDR3 plus reference TRBV7-9 and TRBJ2-7, the full variable domain is DTGVSQNPRHKITKRGQNVTFRCDPISEHNRLYWYRQTLGQGPEFLTYFQNEAQLEKSRLLSDRFSAERPKGSFSTLEIQRTEQGDSAMYLCASSRPAALAYEQYFGPGTRLTVT.

This chain uses TRBV6-1 with TRBJ2-1; TRBD2 aligns across 7 bases. V lost 7 bases and J lost 1; bases outside the gene matches: 4. Germline loops: CDR1 MNHNS, CDR2 SASEGT. The CDR3 loop spans 14 amino acids. DNA for the CDR3: TGTGCCAGCAAACCGGGAGGTTCCTACAATGAGCAGTTCTTC. Its translation: CASKPGGSYNEQFF.

This rearrangement joins TRBV11-2 to TRBJ1-1, with TRBD1 as a possible D gene (6 bases). This CDR3 contains 14 residues. V shed 3 bases and J shed 4 bases, with 12 bases lying between them. The V gene's germline CDR1 is SGHAT and CDR2 FQNNGV. For the CDR3, the DNA is TGTGCCAGCAGCTTCCGGGGGGCCTTCACTGAAGCTTTCTTT. It codes for CASSFRGAFTEAFF.

The chain links TRBV19 to TRBJ2-5; possible D gene TRBD1, 6 bases. Germline V gene lookup returns CDR1 LNHDA and CDR2 SQIVND (reference sequence). There are 13 residues in the CDR3. The ends were cut back, 9 bases at V and 2 bases at J, with 13 bases in the middle. CDR3 protein: CASRRGGQETQYF. The CDR3 DNA reads TGTGCCAGCCGGAGAGGGGGTCAAGAGACCCAGTACTTC. The variable domain in full, with the rest retrieved from reference TRBV19 and TRBJ2-5, is DGGITQSPKYLFRKEGQNVTLSCEQNLNHDAMYWYRQDPGQGLRLIYYSQIVNDFQKGDIAEGYSVSREKKESFPLTVTSAQKNPTAFYLCASRRGGQETQYFGPGTRLLVL.

The rearrangement uses TRBV4-3 and TRBJ2-3; the match to TRBD2 covers 11 bases. Germline values: CDR1 LGHNA, CDR2 YSLEER. The CDR3 has 17 residues. J gave up 4 bases and V 3 bases, and 9 bases lay outside the gene matches. The CDR3: CASSQSVAGGMPDTQYF. In nucleotides, the CDR3 is TGCGCCAGCAGCCAGAGCGTAGCGGGAGGGATGCCAGATACGCAGTATTTT.

The V and J genes are TRBV29-1 and TRBJ2-5; TRBD2 matches 7 bases. The length of the CDR3 is 19 residues. Trimming cost V 2 bases and J 1 base; bases outside gene matches: 19. CDR1 SQVTM and CDR2 ANQGSEA come from the germline V gene. The CDR3 reads CSVEYLTEGGGVTQETQYF. In DNA, the CDR3 is TGCAGCGTTGAATATCTGACGGAGGGCGGGGGAGTGACCCAAGAGACCCAGTACTTC.

The chain is built from TRBV19 and TRBJ1-2; D is possibly TRBD1 (6 bases). The CDR3 is 14 amino acids. Trimming removed 3 bases at V and 2 bases at J, with 10 bases between. CDR1 and CDR2 (germline): LNHDA, SQIVND (reference sequence). The DNA of the CDR3 is TGTGCCAGTAGTATGCCACAGGGAAACTATGGCTACACCTTC. The encoded protein is CASSMPQGNYGYTF. The full variable domain, in which reference TRBV19 and TRBJ1-2 provide the parts outside the CDR3, is DGGITQSPKYLFRKEGQNVTLSCEQNLNHDAMYWYRQDPGQGLRLIYYSQIVNDFQKGDIAEGYSVSREKKESFPLTVTSAQKNPTAFYLCASSMPQGNYGYTFGSGTRLTVV.

This chain links TRBV5-6 with TRBJ2-1; TRBD2 matches 9 bases. This CDR3 region has 17 residues. Germline CDR1 reads SGHDT; CDR2 reads YYEEEE. J gave up 16 bases and V 1 base, and 21 bases lay outside the gene matches. CDR3 in amino acids: CASSLWVAGDRIGSSFF. The DNA for the CDR3 is TGTGCCAGCAGCTTGTGGGTAGCGGGAGATCGTATAGGCAGTTCATTCTTC.